The clone carrying this TCR beta chain was seen repeatedly, ten times or more. Its antigen is unknown. The record originates from a study of identical twins. Findings and limits, study-wide: Out-of-frame beta sequences exhibited a weaker degree of excess twin sharing. For monozygotic twins, models underestimated out-of-frame TCR alpha sharing. The conclusions drew on cross-sectional statistical analysis instead of tracking the same donors.

Germline loops: CDR1 SGHTA, CDR2 FQGNSA. The CDR3 consists of 15 residues. With 3 bases removed from V and 5 bases from J, the gap between germline ends came to 14 bases. A universal primer site was incorporated via template switching, and the cDNA contained unique molecular identifiers. TCRdb reprocessed the 5' RACE reads with MiXCR, giving one entry per CDR3 protein. The sample holds nearly 900,000 distinct CDR3 sequences, around an eighth seen once. The same specimen was also included in a second study, on yellow fever vaccine responses in identical twins.

The V and J genes are TRBV7-2 and TRBJ2-1; D gene uncertain. The sample comprised PBMCs. The source is a woman aged 18-35 years in good health. This CDR3 reads CASSFGVGTNNEQFF. DNA of the CDR3: TGTGCCAGCAGCTTTGGGGTCGGCACCAACAATGAGCAGTTCTTC.